This is a list of T cell receptor beta chains from one sample in a study of blood T cells in healthy people across ages. One entry per CDR3 protein results from TCRdb running MiXCR on the 5' RACE reads. This table holds about 1,500,000 distinct CDR3 sequences, around 42% found once. The sample taken for sequencing was blood. The source of these receptors is a woman aged 18 to 35 in good health. The CDR3 runs from the conserved cysteine through the conserved F or W. D genes are given only for firm matches. Some rows mark clone size as missing; the rest say once, few, many or name a class of expanded clone.

d_gene: TRBD2; abundance: -; v_gene: TRBV6-1; j_gene: TRBJ2-1; CDR3aa: CASTGEGYYNEQFF; CDR3nt: TGTGCCAGCACCGGGGAGGGGTACTACAATGAGCAGTTCTTC
d_gene: -; abundance: -; v_gene: TRBV2; j_gene: TRBJ2-3; CDR3aa: CASSEWRQLSTDTQYF; CDR3nt: TGTGCCAGTAGTGAATGGCGGCAGCTCAGCACAGATACGCAGTATTTT
d_gene: TRBD2; abundance: -; v_gene: TRBV4-2; j_gene: TRBJ2-1; CDR3aa: CASSQETSGRNEQFF; CDR3nt: TGTGCCAGCAGCCAAGAGACTAGCGGGAGGAATGAGCAGTTCTTC
d_gene: -; abundance: -; v_gene: TRBV3-1; j_gene: TRBJ2-7; CDR3aa: CASKQAGALEQYF; CDR3nt: TGTGCCAGTAAACAAGCAGGTGCTCTCGAGCAGTACTTC
d_gene: -; abundance: few; v_gene: TRBV7-9; j_gene: TRBJ2-7; CDR3aa: CASSLAGFQSEQYF; CDR3nt: TGTGCCAGCAGCTTGGCCGGGTTTCAATCCGAGCAGTACTTC
d_gene: -; abundance: -; v_gene: TRBV4-1; j_gene: TRBJ1-5; CDR3aa: CASSSSDRVNQLQHF; CDR3nt: TGCGCCAGCAGCTCCTCGGACAGAGTCAATCAGCTCCAGCATTTT
d_gene: -; abundance: -; v_gene: TRBV2; j_gene: TRBJ2-3; CDR3aa: CASWGRAVSTDTQYF; CDR3nt: TGTGCCAGCTGGGGTCGAGCGGTTAGCACAGATACGCAGTATTTT
d_gene: TRBD2; abundance: -; v_gene: TRBV5-6; j_gene: TRBJ2-1; CDR3aa: CASSLGAGNSHNEQFF; CDR3nt: TGTGCCAGCAGCTTGGGAGCGGGAAACTCCCACAATGAGCAGTTCTTC
d_gene: -; abundance: -; v_gene: TRBV6-2/TRBV6-3; j_gene: TRBJ2-5; CDR3aa: CASSDRTTGETQYF; CDR3nt: TGTGCCAGCAGTGATCGGACAACCGGGGAGACCCAGTACTTC
d_gene: TRBD1; abundance: -; v_gene: TRBV5-1; j_gene: TRBJ2-4; CDR3aa: CASSSQPPDRASQGKNIQYF; CDR3nt: TGCGCCAGCAGCTCCCAACCGCCGGACAGGGCGTCCCAAGGCAAAAACATTCAGTACTTC
d_gene: -; abundance: -; v_gene: TRBV10-3; j_gene: TRBJ2-4; CDR3aa: CAISDPPGGAKNIQYF; CDR3nt: TGTGCCATCAGTGACCCCCCGGGCGGAGCCAAAAACATTCAGTACTTC
d_gene: -; abundance: -; v_gene: TRBV11-2; j_gene: TRBJ2-1; CDR3aa: CASSAPGRMYNEQFF; CDR3nt: TGTGCCAGCAGCGCCCCGGGACGGATGTACAATGAGCAGTTCTTC
d_gene: TRBD1; abundance: few; v_gene: TRBV20-1; j_gene: TRBJ1-4; CDR3aa: CSARDRTGTEKLFF; CDR3nt: TGCAGTGCTAGAGATCGGACAGGGACTGAAAAACTGTTTTTT
d_gene: -; abundance: -; v_gene: TRBV4-2; j_gene: TRBJ2-7; CDR3aa: CASSRFLALSYEQYF; CDR3nt: TGTGCCAGCAGCCGCTTTCTAGCGCTCTCCTACGAGCAGTACTTC
d_gene: TRBD1; abundance: -; v_gene: TRBV6-6; j_gene: TRBJ1-5; CDR3aa: CASRVQGAFQPQHF; CDR3nt: TGTGCCAGCAGGGTACAGGGGGCGTTCCAGCCCCAGCATTTT
d_gene: TRBD2; abundance: few; v_gene: TRBV6-5; j_gene: TRBJ2-3; CDR3aa: CASSYSRYFGGLADTDTQYF; CDR3nt: TGTGCCAGCAGTTACTCGAGGTATTTCGGAGGCCTAGCGGACACAGATACGCAGTATTTT
d_gene: TRBD2; abundance: few; v_gene: TRBV20-1; j_gene: TRBJ2-3; CDR3aa: CSATPIPSGGFVDTQYF; CDR3nt: TGCAGTGCTACCCCCATTCCTAGCGGGGGGTTCGTAGATACGCAGTATTTT
d_gene: TRBD1; abundance: once; v_gene: TRBV2; j_gene: TRBJ1-4; CDR3aa: CASSGQGGGTNEKLFF; CDR3nt: TGTGCCAGCAGTGGACAGGGTGGGGGCACTAATGAAAAACTGTTTTTT
d_gene: TRBD1; abundance: -; v_gene: TRBV2; j_gene: TRBJ2-5; CDR3aa: CASRTTGYQETQYF; CDR3nt: TGTGCCAGCAGAACGACAGGGTACCAAGAGACCCAGTACTTC
d_gene: -; abundance: -; v_gene: TRBV28; j_gene: TRBJ2-2; CDR3aa: CASSPRRQSTGELFF; CDR3nt: TGTGCCAGCAGTCCCCGTAGACAGAGTACCGGGGAGCTGTTTTTT
d_gene: TRBD2; abundance: few; v_gene: TRBV4-2; j_gene: TRBJ2-3; CDR3aa: CASSQTGTSGSDTQYF; CDR3nt: TGTGCCAGCAGCCAAACCGGGACTAGCGGCTCAGATACGCAGTATTTT
d_gene: -; abundance: once; v_gene: TRBV20-1; j_gene: TRBJ1-1; CDR3aa: CSARMGDTEAFF; CDR3nt: TGCAGTGCTAGAATGGGGGACACTGAAGCTTTCTTT
d_gene: -; abundance: -; v_gene: TRBV12-3/TRBV12-4; j_gene: TRBJ2-7; CDR3aa: CASSFSERLERYF; CDR3nt: TGTGCCAGCAGTTTTAGTGAGCGACTCGAGCGGTACTTC
d_gene: -; abundance: -; v_gene: TRBV4-2; j_gene: TRBJ2-1; CDR3aa: CAGSQVTTTPYNEQFF; CDR3nt: TGTGCCGGCAGCCAAGTCACTACCACCCCCTACAATGAGCAGTTCTTC
d_gene: -; abundance: -; v_gene: TRBV10-2; j_gene: TRBJ2-5; CDR3aa: CASRQQGETQYF; CDR3nt: TGCGCCAGCAGACAACAGGGAGAGACCCAGTACTTC
d_gene: -; abundance: few; v_gene: TRBV9; j_gene: TRBJ1-1; CDR3aa: CASSGRQGSNTEAFF; CDR3nt: TGTGCCAGCAGCGGACGGCAGGGTTCGAACACTGAAGCTTTCTTT
d_gene: -; abundance: -; v_gene: TRBV19; j_gene: TRBJ2-5; CDR3aa: CASSVQGEETQYF; CDR3nt: TGTGCCAGTAGTGTACAGGGAGAAGAGACCCAGTACTTC
d_gene: TRBD2; abundance: -; v_gene: TRBV12-3/TRBV12-4; j_gene: TRBJ2-1; CDR3aa: CASSLNSQLAGEIEQFF; CDR3nt: TGTGCCAGCAGTTTAAACTCCCAGCTAGCGGGAGAAATTGAGCAGTTCTTC